The next 7 T cell receptor beta chains were all read from a single sample in a study of cytomegalovirus exposure and HLA in healthy donors. The PCR ran on 60 Vbeta and 13 Jbeta primers. Generated by immunoSEQ multiplex PCR, the TCRdb table keeps only in-frame clones and is missing some. The data show 100,000 to 150,000 clones, and the top ten clones hold about 1.8%. The sequenced sample consisted of PBMCs. These receptors originate from a man between 18 and 29 years old in good health and CMV-seronegative.

V and J are TRBV27 and TRBJ1-2; possibly TRBD1 for D (5 bases). Looked up from germline, CDR1 is MNHEY and CDR2 is SMNVEV (reference sequence). V was shortened by 6 bases and J by 6 bases, with 14 bases between the two germline ends. This CDR3 is built from 13 residues. The CDR3 reads CASRGGRLHGYTF. In nucleotides, the CDR3 is TGTGCCAGCAGGGGGGGGAGGTTGCATGGCTACACCTTC.

The chain joins TRBV11-1 to TRBJ2-7; 12 positions agree with TRBD1. This CDR3 is 16 amino acids long. J was trimmed by 3 bases and V by 1 base; bases with no gene match: 4. Germline V gene sequence: CDR1 SGHAT, CDR2 FQDESV (reference sequence). CDR3 in DNA: TGTGCCAGCAGCTTAGTGGGGACAGGGGGCCTCTACGAGCAGTACTTC. It codes for CASSLVGTGGLYEQYF.

CDR3 DNA: TGTGCCAGCAGACCACAGGGAGATAATTCACCCCTCCACTTT. Its translation is CASRPQGDNSPLHF. The V call is TRBV6-1, the J call TRBJ1-6; a possible D gene is TRBD1 (6 bases). Germline assignment: CDR1 MNHNS and CDR2 SASEGT. Between the trimmed V and J ends, which lost 6 bases and 5 bases, there was a span of 11 bases. This CDR3 is 14 amino acids long.

J is TRBJ1-5 and V is TRBV20-1; 9 bases map to TRBD1. Losses at the gene ends were 6 bases for V and 6 bases for J; bases not matched to a gene: 0. The germline gives CDR1 DFQATT, CDR2 SNEGSKA (reference sequence). The CDR3 consists of 11 residues. As DNA, the CDR3 is TGCAGTGCGACAGGGGGTCAGCCCCAGCATTTT. Encoded protein: CSATGGQPQHF.

This chain uses TRBV7-9 with TRBJ2-5; D is possibly TRBD1 (5 bases). The CDR3 contains 14 residues. The V and J ends lost 1 base and 7 bases respectively, with 13 bases between them. Per germline, CDR1 SEHNR and CDR2 FQNEAQ (reference sequence). CDR3 coding DNA: TGTGCCAGCAGCTTAGTGGAAGGGGCAGTGACCCAGTACTTC. This codes for CASSLVEGAVTQYF.

CDR3 in amino acids: CASSYGTRNTGELFF. In DNA form, the CDR3 reads TGTGCCAGCAGTTACGGGACTAGGAACACCGGGGAGCTGTTTTTT. V is TRBV6-5 and J is TRBJ2-2, with TRBD2 identical over 8 bases. V trimming: 2 bases; J trimming: 1 base; junction bases outside the gene matches: 0. Germline loops: CDR1 MNHEY, CDR2 SVGAGI. This CDR3 region has 15 residues.

The J gene is TRBJ2-6, the V gene TRBV5-6; 8 bases are shared with TRBD2. Trimming took 1 base from V and 0 from J; bases not matched to a gene: 6. Germline CDR1 is SGHDT and CDR2 is YYEEEE. The CDR3 has 18 amino acids. The CDR3 DNA reads TGTGCCAGCAGCTTGCGGGGGGGAATGTCCTCTGGGGCCAACGTCCTGACTTTC. Translation: CASSLRGGMSSGANVLTF.